The clone carrying this T cell receptor beta chain was counted at least ten times. The donor population consisted of healthy HIV-negative adults with no recent acute infections or vaccinations. The sample originates from a study of shared clonotypes between healthy human individuals. Study-level background: Donors, aged 18 to 49, were a couple of women and a few men.

Trimming took 2 bases from V and 3 from J; bases not matched to a gene: 11. The CDR3 runs to 17 residues. Germline values: CDR1 SGHTA, CDR2 FQGNSA. The repertoire was sequenced with immunoSEQ multiplex PCR; TCRdb's copy has only in-frame clones and lacks some. The table has around 510,000 clones, just over 75% seen once. The sequenced material came from PBMCs. The sequence was obtained from a woman aged 35 to 49 in good health. Some clones in this sample may be carry-over from other donors' samples. The V gene is TRBV7-2, the J gene TRBJ2-7, with 9 positions matching TRBD1. The CDR3 sequence: CASSLWPPGQGIYEQYF. CDR3 in DNA: TGTGCCAGCAGCTTATGGCCCCCGGGACAGGGTATCTACGAGCAGTACTTC.